The present T cell receptor (beta chain) was sequenced within a study of blood T cell repertoires in COVID-19. The CDR3 loop spans 16 amino acids. V shed 3 bases and J shed 0 bases, with 14 bases lying between them. CDR1 is LNHDA, CDR2 SQIVND, per germline (reference sequence). TCRdb's table, derived via immunoSEQ multiplex PCR, lists solely in-frame clones and lacks some. The sample contains roughly 300,000 clones, 86% of which appear only once. Sequencing was performed on PBMCs or T cells enriched from blood (not recorded which). This sequence originates from a woman aged 35 to 49 with acute COVID-19. This chain uses TRBV19 with TRBJ1-1, with D uncertain. The CDR3 nucleotides are TGTGCCAGTAGTATTCTAGGATCGGCCCTGAACACTGAAGCTTTCTTT. It yields the protein CASSILGSALNTEAFF.